The subject of this entry is one T cell receptor beta chain. This clone appeared once. This clone's antigen is unknown. The input lacks base qualities; no much larger clone sits a single base away. The data are from a study of blood T cell repertoires in COVID-19 (dated by TCRdb to the early 2020s). With respect to the entire study: Samples covering the acute and convalescent phases of COVID-19 were provided by collaborators in the United States, Italy and Spain. The material from the prospective study consisted of cDNA or gDNA derived from T cells, B-cell-depleted T cells, or PBMCs. Deeply sampled blood TCRbeta repertoires from subjects exposed to, actively infected with, or recovered from COVID-19 were included in the dataset. The repertoires were released in a freely available public database meant as a resource for research on the immune response to SARS-CoV-2. Samples came from the ongoing ImmuneRACE study (first 160 participants) plus 1,254 subjects from 6 global collaborators. The sample metadata nearly always contained a de-identified subject ID, COVID-19 status, age in years and sex. Where available, HLA class I and class II types were obtained from metadata supplied by the sample provider rather than from assay-based typing. The paper's findings and limits, for the study overall: How much clinical and demographic metadata was included differed by source and by participant, and the metadata was provided uncurated.

A second Seattle source provided samples from volunteer blood donors who had recovered from COVID-19. Collaborating institutions collected whole blood in K2EDTA tubes following their own protocols. For TCRbeta analysis, collaborator samples were shipped as frozen whole blood, as isolated PBMCs, or as DNA extracted from either sample type. The immunoSEQ Assay, a bias-controlled multiplex PCR, was used to amplify TCRbeta CDR3 regions from genomic DNA. On the study's bioinformatics: Nucleated cell counts per sample were estimated from amplification of reference gene primers within the assay. To quantify the absolute abundance of each unique TCRbeta CDR3 rearrangement, sequence reads were collapsed and filtered. For each sample, productive Simpson clonality was calculated by taking the square root of Simpson's diversity index across productive rearrangements. This is the immuneACCESS table as TCRdb keeps it, with only in-frame sequences that have V and J called. A part of the clones is gone; compared with another copy, unresolved V genes explain less than half, and the rest is unexplained. That table furnishes V, J and clone size, whereas the DNA furnished D and trimming. The sample table records 110,000 or so clones; about 88% of these occur just once. In total, the top ten clones hold 8% to 9% of the sample.

From the cysteine up to the phenylalanine, the CDR3 has a length of 14 residues. The entry retains the CDR3 DNA only, 42 bases that are in frame from base 1. V is trimmed back by 3 bases and J by 5 bases, and the junction contains 4 bases that no gene match accounts for. The sequence links TRBV5-3 to TRBJ1-5; 8 of the junction bases match TRBD1. TRBV5-3 falls under the ORF class, with uncertain function. Specimen: peripheral blood. This receptor was taken from a woman between 70 and 85 years old who had recovered from COVID-19. The DNA reads as follows: TGTGCCAGAAGCTCGGACAGGGAGGATCAGCCCCAGCATTTT. This sequence encodes CARSSDREDQPQHF.